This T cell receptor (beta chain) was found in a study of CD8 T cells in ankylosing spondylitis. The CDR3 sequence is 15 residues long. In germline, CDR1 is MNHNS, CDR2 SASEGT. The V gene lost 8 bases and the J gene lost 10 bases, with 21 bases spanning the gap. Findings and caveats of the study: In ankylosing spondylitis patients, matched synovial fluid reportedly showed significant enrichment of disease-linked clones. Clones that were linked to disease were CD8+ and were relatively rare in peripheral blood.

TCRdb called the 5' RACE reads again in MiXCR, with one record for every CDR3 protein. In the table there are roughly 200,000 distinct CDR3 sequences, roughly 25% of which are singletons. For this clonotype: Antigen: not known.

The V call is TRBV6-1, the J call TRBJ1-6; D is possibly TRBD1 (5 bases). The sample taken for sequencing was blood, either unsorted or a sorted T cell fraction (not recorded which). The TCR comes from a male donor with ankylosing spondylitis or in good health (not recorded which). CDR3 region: CASGRPSPKGSPLHF. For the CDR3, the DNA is TGTGCCAGCGGCCGCCCGAGTCCCAAGGGGTCACCCCTCCACTTT.